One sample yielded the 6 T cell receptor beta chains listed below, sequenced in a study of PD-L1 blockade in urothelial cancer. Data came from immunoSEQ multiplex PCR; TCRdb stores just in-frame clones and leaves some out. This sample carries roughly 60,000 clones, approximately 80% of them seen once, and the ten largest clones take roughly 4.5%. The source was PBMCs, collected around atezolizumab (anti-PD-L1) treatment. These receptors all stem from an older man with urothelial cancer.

The CDR3 sequence: CASSLRTGTDTQYF. In nucleotides, the CDR3 is TGCGCCAGCAGTTTGAGGACAGGCACAGATACGCAGTATTTT. V is TRBV5-1 and J is TRBJ2-3, with D perhaps TRBD1 (6 bases). The V and J ends lost 5 bases and 1 base respectively, with 11 bases between them. CDR1 SGHRS and CDR2 YFSETQ come from the germline V gene. The CDR3 consists of 14 residues.

The CDR3 sequence is CASSRNPGTGVGNTIYF. CDR3 nucleotide sequence: TGCGCCAGCAGCCGAAACCCTGGGACAGGGGTTGGAAACACCATATATTTT. The V and J genes are TRBV4-1 and TRBJ1-3, with 10 positions matching TRBD1. The CDR3 totals 17 residues. Germline V CDR1 and CDR2: MGHRA, YSYEKL. The ends lost 4 bases at V and 3 bases at J; junction bases unmatched: 9.

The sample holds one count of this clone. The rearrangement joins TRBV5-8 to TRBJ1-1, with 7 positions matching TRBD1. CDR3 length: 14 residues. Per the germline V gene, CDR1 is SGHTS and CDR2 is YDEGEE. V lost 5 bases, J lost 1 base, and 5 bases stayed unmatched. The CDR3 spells CASRQRDRNTEAFF. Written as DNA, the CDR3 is TGTGCCAGCAGACAAAGGGACAGGAACACTGAAGCTTTCTTT.

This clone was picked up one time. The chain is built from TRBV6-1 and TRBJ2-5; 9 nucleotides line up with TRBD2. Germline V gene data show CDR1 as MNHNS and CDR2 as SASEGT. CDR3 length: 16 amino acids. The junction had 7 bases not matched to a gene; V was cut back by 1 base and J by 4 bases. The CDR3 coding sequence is TGTGCCAGCAGTGAAGTCCGACTAGCGGTAGGAGAGACCCAGTACTTC. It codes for CASSEVRLAVGETQYF.

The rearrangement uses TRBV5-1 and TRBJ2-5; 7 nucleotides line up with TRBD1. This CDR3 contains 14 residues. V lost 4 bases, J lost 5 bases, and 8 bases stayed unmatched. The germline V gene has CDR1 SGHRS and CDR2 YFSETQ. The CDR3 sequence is CASSQPTGLETQYF. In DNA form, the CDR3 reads TGCGCCAGCAGCCAACCGACAGGGTTGGAGACCCAGTACTTC.

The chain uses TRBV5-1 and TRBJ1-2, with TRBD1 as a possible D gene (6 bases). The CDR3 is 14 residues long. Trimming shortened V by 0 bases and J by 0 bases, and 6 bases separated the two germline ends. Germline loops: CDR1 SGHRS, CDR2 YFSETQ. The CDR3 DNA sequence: TGCGCCAGCAGCTTGGGACAGGCTAACTATGGCTACACCTTC. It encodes CASSLGQANYGYTF. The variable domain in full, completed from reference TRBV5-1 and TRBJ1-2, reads KAGVTQTPRYLIKTRGQQVTLSCSPISGHRSVSWYQQTPGQGLQFLFEYFSETQRNKGNFPGRFSGRQFSNSRSEMNVSTLELGDSALYLCASSLGQANYGYTFGSGTRLTVV.